The TCR beta chain under discussion was sequenced for a study of metastatic and nonmetastatic thyroid tumors. The CDR3 spans 13 residues. Germline CDR1 is LNHDA and CDR2 is SQIVND (reference sequence). The V and J ends lost 11 bases and 3 bases, in that order; junction bases with no gene match: 4. Treatment of any kind had been given to no patient before thyroid surgery. This clone appeared many times. TCRdb redid the clone calls on the PCR reads using MiXCR. The sample shows tens of thousands of clones, almost 30% of them seen only once. The chain is built from TRBV19 and TRBJ2-2, with 9 nucleotides matching TRBD1. This receptor was obtained from a female donor with papillary thyroid cancer or a benign thyroid nodule (not recorded which). Some clones in this sample may be carry-over from other donors' samples. The material sequenced was blood. This chain's CDR3 is CASNRGHTGELFF. In DNA form, the CDR3 reads TGTGCCTCGAACAGGGGGCACACCGGGGAGCTGTTTTTT.